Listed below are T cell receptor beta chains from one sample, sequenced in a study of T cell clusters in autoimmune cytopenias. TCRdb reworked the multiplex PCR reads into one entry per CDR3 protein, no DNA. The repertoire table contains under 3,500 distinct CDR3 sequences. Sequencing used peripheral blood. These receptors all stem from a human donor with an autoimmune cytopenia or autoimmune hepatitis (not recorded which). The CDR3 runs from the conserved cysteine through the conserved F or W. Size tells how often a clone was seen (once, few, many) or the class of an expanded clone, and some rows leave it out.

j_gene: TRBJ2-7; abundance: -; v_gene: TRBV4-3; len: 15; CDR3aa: CASSQGPISVYEQYF
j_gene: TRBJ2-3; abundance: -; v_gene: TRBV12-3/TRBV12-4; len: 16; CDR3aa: CASSFYGLTSTDTQYF
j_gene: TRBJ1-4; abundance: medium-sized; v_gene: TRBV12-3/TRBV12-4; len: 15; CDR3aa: CASSVARRSNEKLFF
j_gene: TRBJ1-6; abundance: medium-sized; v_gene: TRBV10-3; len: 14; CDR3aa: CAASGYSYNSPLHF
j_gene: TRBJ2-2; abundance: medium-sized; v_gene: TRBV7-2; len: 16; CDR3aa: CASSLRLAMNTGELFF
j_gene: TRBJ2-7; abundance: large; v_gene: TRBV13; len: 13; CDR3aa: CASSFGGGYEQYF
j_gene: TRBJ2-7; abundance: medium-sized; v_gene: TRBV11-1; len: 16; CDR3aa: CASSLEPGRGNYEQYF
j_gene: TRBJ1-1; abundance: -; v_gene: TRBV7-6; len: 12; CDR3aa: CASSEQGTEAFF
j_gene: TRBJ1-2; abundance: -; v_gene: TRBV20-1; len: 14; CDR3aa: CSARDVGRPLGYTF
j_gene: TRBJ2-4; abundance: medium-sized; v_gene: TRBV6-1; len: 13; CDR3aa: CASSGQGVDIQYF
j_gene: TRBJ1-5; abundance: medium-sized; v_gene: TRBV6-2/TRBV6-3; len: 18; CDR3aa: CASSNGGTDALPNQPQHF
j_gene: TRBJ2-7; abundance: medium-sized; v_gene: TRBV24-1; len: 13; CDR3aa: CATSSGGGYEQYF
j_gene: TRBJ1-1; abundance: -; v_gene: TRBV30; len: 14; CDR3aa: CAWSMTVKNTEAFF
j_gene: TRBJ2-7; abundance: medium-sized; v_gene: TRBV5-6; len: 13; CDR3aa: CASSRQGTGEQYF